This paragraph reports one T cell receptor (beta chain). Its specificity is not known. Run at survey level, the immunoSEQ assay was version v3.0. The repertoire was sequenced with immunoSEQ multiplex PCR; TCRdb's copy has only in-frame clones and lacks some. The sample holds approximately 18,000 clones, over 70% seen once. This entry belongs to a study of long-term antiretroviral therapy in people with HIV. Broader study findings: Repertoires in HIV (unlike those of controls) had narrower CDR3 length ranges. Older ART regimens were possibly in use when the blood was collected between about 2004 and 2018.

The germline V gene has CDR1 SGHTA and CDR2 FQGNSA. Trimming took 10 bases from V and 2 from J, leaving 21 bases between them. The CDR3 extends over 15 amino acids. The sample was unsorted PBMCs, taken 2.3 years after starting antiretroviral therapy. The chain uses TRBV7-2 and TRBJ2-7; possibly TRBD2 for D (6 bases). The clonotype was recovered from a woman aged 40-49 years with HIV. CDR3 sequence: CATSLRGGTTYEQYF. The CDR3, as DNA: TGTGCCACCTCGCTAAGGGGAGGAACTACCTACGAGCAGTACTTC.